This T cell receptor (beta chain) originates from a study of T cell responses to AZD1222 COVID-19 vaccine. Germline CDR1 and CDR2: SGHRS and YFSETQ. The ends were cut back, 2 bases at V and 1 base at J, with 9 bases in the middle. The CDR3 extends over 14 amino acids. Here immunoSEQ multiplex PCR was the method, and the copy in TCRdb shows in-frame clones only, minus some. Among approximately 160,000 clones, just under 95% were seen once, and the ten largest hold around 0.96%. The origin of this receptor is an adult in good health. The material sequenced was peripheral blood, taken on day 0 of AZD1222 vaccination. The J gene is TRBJ1-1, the V gene TRBV5-1; D not resolved. The CDR3 region has the DNA TGCGCCAGCAGCTTAACAAGGACGAACACTGAAGCTTTCTTT. This sequence encodes CASSLTRTNTEAFF.